This TCR beta chain is from a study of shared clonotypes between healthy human individuals. Sequencing was performed with immunoSEQ multiplex PCR; in TCRdb, only in-frame clones are kept and a portion is missing. The data hold roughly 2.5 million clones, with roughly nine tenths observed a single time. The TCR sequence derives from a young man in good health. Material for sequencing was naive CD4+ T cells sorted from blood. Subset defined: CD45RA+ positively selected.

The CDR3 bases are TGTGCCTGGAGTACACTAGCGGGGATCACCGGGGAGCTGTTTTTT. It codes for CAWSTLAGITGELFF. The rearrangement joins TRBV30 to TRBJ2-2, with 10 bases that match TRBD2. Germline V lookup: CDR1 GTSNPN, CDR2 SVGIG (reference sequence). The CDR3 runs 15 residues. J was trimmed by 4 bases and V by 2 bases; bases with no gene match: 4.